A selection of T cell receptor beta chains follows, all from one sample in a study of OX40 agonist ivuxolimab in advanced cancers. Repertoires were generated with immunoSEQ multiplex PCR, while TCRdb's copy carries only in-frame clones and drops some. This sample has roughly 34,000 clones, with 84% found just once. Material: CD4+ or CD8+ T cells sorted from blood, obtained in a trial of the OX40 agonist ivuxolimab. All receptors derive from an adult with an advanced solid tumor such as melanoma, head and neck, liver or kidney cancer. The CDR3 runs from the conserved cysteine through the conserved F or W. The D gene is left open where the match is weak. Where a row states a size, it is once, few, many or the class of an expanded clone; other rows omit it.

D: -; V: TRBV27; size: -; J: TRBJ2-7; CDR3: CASSSVGFEQYF; DNA: TGTGCCAGCAGTTCCGTAGGGTTCGAGCAGTACTTC
D: -; V: TRBV7-9; size: -; J: TRBJ1-3; CDR3: CASSLGMGSGNTIYF; DNA: TGTGCCAGCAGCCTAGGTATGGGCTCTGGAAACACCATATATTTT
D: -; V: TRBV10-3; size: once; J: TRBJ1-1; CDR3: CAISEASGRGHTEAFF; DNA: TGTGCCATCAGTGAGGCGTCGGGGCGGGGGCACACTGAAGCTTTCTTT
D: TRBD1; V: TRBV5-6; size: once; J: TRBJ1-2; CDR3: CASRPKVAGQGYGYTF; DNA: TGTGCCAGCAGGCCCAAAGTGGCCGGACAGGGCTATGGCTACACCTTC
D: -; V: TRBV5-4; size: -; J: TRBJ1-2; CDR3: CASSRPPDYGYTF; DNA: TGTGCCAGCAGCCGTCCCCCCGACTATGGCTACACCTTC
D: -; V: TRBV2; size: -; J: TRBJ2-5; CDR3: CASSTTSPTQYF; DNA: TGTGCCAGCAGCACCACCTCCCCGACCCAGTACTTC
D: -; V: TRBV27; size: -; J: TRBJ2-7; CDR3: CASKEQGFLYEQYF; DNA: TGTGCCAGCAAAGAGCAAGGGTTTCTCTACGAGCAGTACTTC
D: -; V: TRBV5-1; size: -; J: TRBJ2-3; CDR3: CASSLSRQGTDTQYF; DNA: TGCGCCAGCAGCTTGAGCCGACAGGGCACAGATACGCAGTATTTT
D: -; V: TRBV27; size: -; J: TRBJ2-3; CDR3: CASSFTAVLTDTQYF; DNA: TGTGCCAGCAGTTTTACGGCTGTCCTCACAGATACGCAGTATTTT
D: TRBD2; V: TRBV10-2; size: -; J: TRBJ2-5; CDR3: CASTLGEGSLQETQYF; DNA: TGCGCCAGCACCCTCGGGGAGGGGAGCCTCCAAGAGACCCAGTACTTC
D: -; V: TRBV28; size: few; J: TRBJ1-1; CDR3: CASSSANTEAFF; DNA: TGTGCCAGCAGCTCAGCTAACACTGAAGCTTTCTTT
D: -; V: TRBV18; size: -; J: TRBJ2-2; CDR3: CASSPPLSGTGELFF; DNA: TGTGCCAGCTCACCACCGCTTTCGGGCACCGGGGAGCTGTTTTTT
D: -; V: TRBV7-3; size: -; J: TRBJ2-6; CDR3: CASSSPPQGVSGANVLTF; DNA: TGTGCCAGCAGCTCACCTCCCCAGGGTGTCTCTGGGGCCAACGTCCTGACTTTC
D: TRBD2; V: TRBV7-3; size: -; J: TRBJ2-5; CDR3: CASSLFGRSGAGEETQYF; DNA: TGTGCCAGCAGCTTATTCGGGAGGAGCGGGGCGGGGGAAGAGACCCAGTACTTC
D: -; V: TRBV19; size: -; J: TRBJ1-5; CDR3: CASSSQQGGQPQHF; DNA: TGTGCCAGTAGTAGCCAACAGGGAGGCCAGCCCCAGCATTTT
D: -; V: TRBV7-2; size: once; J: TRBJ1-1; CDR3: CASSPLGGHTEAFF; DNA: TGTGCCAGCAGCCCACTCGGGGGGCACACTGAAGCTTTCTTT
D: -; V: TRBV21-1; size: -; J: TRBJ1-5; CDR3: CASSKGRNQPQHF; DNA: TGTGCCAGCAGCAAAGGGCGCAATCAGCCCCAGCATTTT
D: TRBD1; V: TRBV5-1; size: -; J: TRBJ1-4; CDR3: CASSPRQGMRTNEKLFF; DNA: TGCGCCAGCAGCCCTCGACAGGGGATGAGAACTAATGAAAAACTGTTTTTT
D: -; V: TRBV7-9; size: -; J: TRBJ2-6; CDR3: CASSLGGANVLTF; DNA: TGTGCCAGCAGCTTAGGTGGGGCCAACGTCCTGACTTTC
D: TRBD1; V: TRBV15; size: -; J: TRBJ2-1; CDR3: CATSRAGGRYEQFF; DNA: TGTGCCACCAGCAGGGCAGGGGGCAGGTATGAGCAGTTCTTC
D: -; V: TRBV7-8; size: once; J: TRBJ1-5; CDR3: CASSPGPQGPQHF; DNA: TGTGCCAGCAGCCCGGGCCCACAGGGACCCCAGCATTTT
D: -; V: TRBV13; size: -; J: TRBJ2-3; CDR3: CASSLPPADTQYF; DNA: TGTGCCAGCAGCTTACCCCCTGCAGATACGCAGTATTTT
D: -; V: TRBV6-6; size: -; J: TRBJ2-1; CDR3: CASSYRRFYNEQFF; DNA: TGTGCCAGCAGTTACCGTCGTTTTTACAATGAGCAGTTCTTC
D: TRBD2; V: TRBV19; size: -; J: TRBJ2-1; CDR3: CASSMGLALSYNEQFF; DNA: TGTGCCAGTAGTATGGGACTAGCGCTCTCCTACAATGAGCAGTTCTTC
D: -; V: TRBV7-8; size: -; J: TRBJ2-1; CDR3: CASSSRRAIRSSYNEQFF; DNA: TGTGCCAGCAGCTCTCGCCGGGCTATCAGAAGCTCCTACAATGAGCAGTTCTTC
D: -; V: TRBV5-8; size: -; J: TRBJ1-3; CDR3: CASSRGYSGNTIYF; DNA: TGTGCCAGCAGCCGGGGATACTCTGGAAACACCATATATTTT
D: -; V: TRBV18; size: -; J: TRBJ2-5; CDR3: CASSPGASGTQYF; DNA: TGTGCCAGCTCACCTGGGGCCAGTGGGACCCAGTACTTC
D: -; V: TRBV5-1; size: -; J: TRBJ2-1; CDR3: CASSPRGAPDEQFF; DNA: TGCGCCAGCAGCCCCCGGGGGGCGCCGGATGAGCAGTTCTTC
D: -; V: TRBV7-2; size: once; J: TRBJ2-2; CDR3: CASSPGLNTGELFF; DNA: TGTGCCAGCAGCCCGGGACTTAACACCGGGGAGCTGTTTTTT
D: TRBD1; V: TRBV4-1; size: -; J: TRBJ1-6; CDR3: CASSRDRGRYNSPLHF; DNA: TGCGCCAGCAGCCGGGACAGGGGACGCTATAATTCACCCCTCCACTTT
D: TRBD2; V: TRBV28; size: -; J: TRBJ2-2; CDR3: CASSLGLVVAGELFF; DNA: TGTGCCAGCAGCCTAGGACTAGTCGTTGCCGGGGAGCTGTTTTTT
D: -; V: TRBV4-2; size: -; J: TRBJ2-4; CDR3: CASSQAGTPNIQYF; DNA: TGTGCCAGCAGCCAGGCTGGGACACCCAACATTCAGTACTTC
D: TRBD1; V: TRBV15; size: -; J: TRBJ2-5; CDR3: CATSKDRAQETQYF; DNA: TGTGCCACCAGCAAGGACAGGGCTCAAGAGACCCAGTACTTC
D: TRBD2; V: TRBV28; size: -; J: TRBJ2-1; CDR3: CASSRTGTSGRKNEQFF; DNA: TGTGCCAGCAGCCGCACGGGGACTAGCGGGAGGAAAAATGAGCAGTTCTTC
D: TRBD1; V: TRBV7-9; size: -; J: TRBJ1-1; CDR3: CASSFGGGQMNTEAFF; DNA: TGTGCCAGCAGCTTCGGAGGGGGACAGATGAACACTGAAGCTTTCTTT
D: -; V: TRBV5-8; size: -; J: TRBJ2-7; CDR3: CASSPQEAEQYF; DNA: TGTGCCAGCAGCCCACAAGAAGCCGAGCAGTACTTC
D: TRBD2; V: TRBV4-2; size: few; J: TRBJ2-1; CDR3: CASSQPGGSGSGEQFF; DNA: TGTGCCAGCAGCCAACCCGGGGGTAGCGGGAGTGGTGAGCAGTTCTTC
D: -; V: TRBV28; size: few; J: TRBJ2-7; CDR3: CASSRYYEQYF; DNA: TGTGCCAGCAGTCGCTATTACGAGCAGTACTTC
D: -; V: TRBV18; size: -; J: TRBJ1-4; CDR3: CASSPVPRANEKLFF; DNA: TGTGCCAGCTCACCCGTCCCGCGGGCTAATGAAAAACTGTTTTTT
D: -; V: TRBV19; size: few; J: TRBJ1-6; CDR3: CASQEFEYSPLHF; DNA: TGTGCCAGTCAGGAGTTCGAATACTCACCCCTCCACTTT
D: TRBD1; V: TRBV19; size: -; J: TRBJ1-6; CDR3: CASSTDRASPLHF; DNA: TGTGCCAGTAGTACGGACAGGGCTTCACCCCTCCACTTT
D: -; V: TRBV7-2; size: -; J: TRBJ2-7; CDR3: CASSLFMAGNEQYF; DNA: TGTGCCAGCAGCTTATTTATGGCAGGGAACGAGCAGTACTTC